One and the same sample provided the 20 T cell receptor beta chains below, sequenced in a study of blood T cell repertoires in COVID-19. The assay was immunoSEQ multiplex PCR, and TCRdb's table has in-frame clones only and misses some. The table has roughly 220,000 clones, more than 80% seen once; the top ten hold over 2%. Sequenced: peripheral blood. The source of these receptors is a young man who had recovered from COVID-19.

This chain connects TRBV7-9 to TRBJ2-5; TRBD1 agrees at 7 bases. The CDR3 has 15 amino acids. Trimming cost V 5 bases and J 3 bases; bases outside gene matches: 9. Germline loops: CDR1 SEHNR, CDR2 FQNEAQ (reference sequence). Here the CDR3 reads CASSHRDRKKETQYF. CDR3 sequence (DNA): TGTGCCAGCAGCCATAGGGACAGAAAAAAAGAGACCCAGTACTTC. The full variable domain, with the rest looked up from reference TRBV7-9 and TRBJ2-5, is DTGVSQNPRHKITKRGQNVTFRCDPISEHNRLYWYRQTLGQGPEFLTYFQNEAQLEKSRLLSDRFSAERPKGSFSTLEIQRTEQGDSAMYLCASSHRDRKKETQYFGPGTRLLVL.

This chain joins TRBV11-3 and TRBJ1-1, with D hard to call. This CDR3 contains 13 residues. Trimming took off 5 bases at V and 7 bases at J, with 14 bases between the two ends. Germline CDR1 is SGHNT and CDR2 is YENEEA. The CDR3: CASSPGGSSEAFF. The CDR3 nucleotides are TGTGCCAGCAGCCCCGGCGGAAGCAGTGAAGCTTTCTTT.

This sequence joins TRBV3-1 (or the pseudogene TRBV3-2) and TRBJ2-5; no reliable D call. This CDR3 is built from 17 residues. V gave up 3 bases and J gave up 4 bases, with 21 bases separating them. Germline assignment: CDR1 LGHDT and CDR2 YNNKEL (reference sequence). CDR3 DNA sequence: TGTGCCAGCAGCCAGTTTCCGACCTTAGACACACCAGAGACCCAGTACTTC. Translated: CASSQFPTLDTPETQYF.

This chain uses TRBV19 with TRBJ1-1; D is uncertain. The CDR3 length is 14 residues. Germline values: CDR1 LNHDA, CDR2 SQIVND (reference sequence). V was cut by 7 bases and J by 0 bases, with 12 bases left in between. This CDR3 is CASTRTAMNTEAFF. The DNA of the CDR3 is TGTGCCAGTACCAGGACTGCCATGAACACTGAAGCTTTCTTT.

The CDR3 nucleotides are TGCGCCAGCAGCCAGGACAGGGGTCTCAGGGACTATGGCTACACCTTC. It specifies CASSQDRGLRDYGYTF. This chain joins TRBV5-1 and TRBJ1-2; TRBD1 matches at 9 bases. The germline V gene encodes CDR1 SGHRS and CDR2 YFSETQ. The CDR3 extends over 16 amino acids. V gave up 4 bases and J gave up 3 bases; unmatched junction bases: 10. Looking up the rest from reference TRBV5-1 and TRBJ1-2 gives the full variable domain: KAGVTQTPRYLIKTRGQQVTLSCSPISGHRSVSWYQQTPGQGLQFLFEYFSETQRNKGNFPGRFSGRQFSNSRSEMNVSTLELGDSALYLCASSQDRGLRDYGYTFGSGTRLTVV.

The rearrangement joins TRBV29-1 to TRBJ2-4; D possibly corresponds to TRBD1 (6 bases). Per the germline V gene, CDR1 is SQVTM and CDR2 is ANQGSEA. Trimming removed 7 bases from V and 6 bases from J, with 25 bases in between. This CDR3 spans 16 amino acids. The CDR3 sequence: CSALPGTPKGRNIQYF. The DNA of the CDR3 is TGCAGCGCTCTGCCCGGGACACCGAAAGGTAGAAACATTCAGTACTTC.

This chain connects TRBV18 to TRBJ2-3; D ambiguous. Germline assignment: CDR1 KGHSH and CDR2 LQKENI. CDR3 length: 11 residues. V dropped 8 bases and J dropped 6 bases, with 9 bases sitting between them. The CDR3, as DNA: TGTGCCAGCGCAGCTAGGGATACGCAGTATTTT. Translation: CASAARDTQYF.

In nucleotides, the CDR3 is TGCGCCAGCAGCTTTGCGGCAGAGACCCAGTACTTC. This sequence encodes CASSFAAETQYF. V usage is TRBV5-1 and J usage is TRBJ2-5; no definite D call. This CDR3 contains 12 residues. Germline lookup yields CDR1 SGHRS and CDR2 YFSETQ. The V and J ends lost 2 bases and 4 bases respectively, with 6 bases between them.

This clone was observed a few times. The DNA for the CDR3 is TGCGCCAGCAGCCCTCGGACTAGCGGGGGAACCGGGGAGCTGTTTTTT. It codes for CASSPRTSGGTGELFF. The chain uses TRBV5-1 and TRBJ2-2, with 13 bases identical to TRBD2. Germline V CDR1 and CDR2: SGHRS, YFSETQ. The ends lost 4 bases at V and 5 bases at J; junction bases unmatched: 5. The CDR3 runs 16 residues.

The CDR3: CASSLEAGQPQHF. In DNA, the CDR3 is TGTGCCAGCAGCTTAGAGGCGGGTCAGCCCCAGCATTTT. The chain joins TRBV11-2 to TRBJ1-5, with D hard to call. Germline-derived CDR1 and CDR2 are SGHAT and FQNNGV. Between the trimmed V and J ends, which lost 0 bases and 6 bases, there was a span of 6 bases. The CDR3 spans 13 residues.

The V call is TRBV21-1, the J call TRBJ1-3; the D segment call TRBD1 is taken from the table without a DNA check. TRBV21-1 is an annotated pseudogene. This CDR3 has 17 residues. The CDR3 sequence: CASSKQGQGHPRNTIYF. The CDR3 DNA is TGTGCCAGCAGCAAGCAGGGACAGGGGCACCCCAGAAACACCATATATTTT.

For the CDR3, the DNA is TGTGCCAGCAGCCTCCGGTGGGCACAAGAGACCCAGTACTTC. Amino acid sequence: CASSLRWAQETQYF. This rearrangement joins TRBV9 to TRBJ2-5; no reliable D call. Germline CDR1 and CDR2: SGDLS and YYNGEE. The CDR3 consists of 14 residues. V was trimmed by 4 bases and J by 2 bases, leaving 12 bases between them.

This chain joins TRBV5-8 and TRBJ1-1; D is unresolved. V gave up 7 bases and J gave up 1 base, with 5 bases separating them. The CDR3 length is 11 residues. CDR1 SGHTS and CDR2 YDEGEE come from the germline V gene. The CDR3 loop is CASEGNTEAFF. The CDR3 nucleotides are TGTGCCAGCGAGGGGAACACTGAAGCTTTCTTT.

The CDR3 DNA reads TGTGCCAGCAGCCTAATGACAGGGGTCTCAGATACGCAGTATTTT. Its protein is CASSLMTGVSDTQYF. V is TRBV27 and J is TRBJ2-3, with 8 bases that match TRBD1. Germline values: CDR1 MNHEY, CDR2 SMNVEV (reference sequence). The CDR3 extends over 15 amino acids. After removal of 6 bases from V and 4 bases from J, the junction contained 9 bases not matched to a gene.

The J gene is TRBJ2-3, the V gene TRBV5-1, with 9 bases aligning to TRBD1. Germline lookup yields CDR1 SGHRS and CDR2 YFSETQ. With V trimmed by 3 bases and J by 4 bases, 6 bases remained unmatched. The CDR3 spans 15 residues. This chain's CDR3 is CASSWQDRGPDTQYF. In DNA form, the CDR3 reads TGCGCCAGCAGCTGGCAGGACAGGGGTCCAGATACGCAGTATTTT.

This clone appeared once. The chain carries TRBV6-5 and TRBJ2-7, with D unclear. From germline, CDR1 is MNHEY and CDR2 SVGAGI. V was clipped by 0 bases and J by 3 bases, with 9 bases between them. This CDR3 is 14 amino acids long. CDR3 nucleotide sequence: TGTGCCAGCAGTTACTCGCGCGCAGGCTACGAGCAGTACTTC. This encodes CASSYSRAGYEQYF.

V usage is TRBV4-1 and J usage is TRBJ1-2; D is unresolved. CDR1 and CDR2 (germline): MGHRA, YSYEKL. The CDR3 consists of 13 residues. Trimming took 3 bases from V and 8 from J, leaving 13 bases between them. CDR3 region: CASSQVAPRGYTF. For the CDR3, the DNA is TGCGCCAGCAGCCAGGTTGCCCCCCGGGGCTACACCTTC.

The rearrangement uses TRBV29-1 and TRBJ2-7; 10 bases line up with TRBD2. V shed 4 bases and J 4 bases; nucleotides not matched to a gene: 4. The CDR3 totals 13 residues. CDR1 and CDR2 (germline): SQVTM, ANQGSEA. As DNA, the CDR3 is TGCAGCGTTGGTAGCGGGGGGTTTTACGAGCAGTACTTC. Protein sequence: CSVGSGGFYEQYF.

This clone has just one count. The J gene is TRBJ1-2, the V gene TRBV2; D possibly corresponds to TRBD1 (6 bases). Trimming cost V 2 bases and J 3 bases, with 13 bases left between them. CDR3 length equals 15 residues. CDR1 and CDR2 from the germline V gene are SNHLY and FYNNEI. The CDR3: CASSERGGPHYGYTF. CDR3 coding DNA: TGTGCCAGCAGTGAAAGGGGGGGCCCGCACTATGGCTACACCTTC.

Only one count was recorded for this clone. The V and J genes are TRBV19 and TRBJ2-7; 7 bases line up with TRBD1. Trimming at V came to 7 bases and at J to 0 bases, leaving 9 bases not matched to a gene. In germline, CDR1 is LNHDA, CDR2 SQIVND (reference sequence). The CDR3 loop spans 15 amino acids. CDR3 nucleotide sequence: TGTGCCAGTACCTATTGGACAGGCGCCTCCTACGAGCAGTACTTC. Protein sequence: CASTYWTGASYEQYF. Using reference TRBV19 and TRBJ2-7 for the parts outside the CDR3, the full variable domain is DGGITQSPKYLFRKEGQNVTLSCEQNLNHDAMYWYRQDPGQGLRLIYYSQIVNDFQKGDIAEGYSVSREKKESFPLTVTSAQKNPTAFYLCASTYWTGASYEQYFGPGTRLTVT.